This T cell receptor beta chain emerged from a study of lymphopenia after photon versus proton radiotherapy. Study-level findings and limits: After the lymphocyte nadir, photon-treated repertoires showed oligoclonal expansion, especially of CD8+ Temra cells. Survival link was tested only in deceased patients; proton benefit remains a possibility. Larger post-nadir TCR diversity loss correlated inversely with survival in deceased patients. Under photons, naive T cells and diversity fell while effector/memory populations rose.

Trimming took off 3 bases at V and 10 bases at J, with 7 bases between the two ends. The CDR3 runs 11 residues. CDR1 is PRHDT, CDR2 FYEKMQ, per germline (reference sequence). Turning to this clone: Antigen unknown.

Assay used: immunoSEQ multiplex PCR; TCRdb lists only in-frame clones, some missing. Among approximately 170,000 clones listed, 75% to 90% were seen once. The material sequenced was peripheral blood, taken from a patient treated with photon-based radiotherapy. This chain links TRBV13 with TRBJ2-1; D might be TRBD1 (6 bases). This sequence originates from a middle-aged man with gastric cancer. CDR3 in DNA: TGTGCCAGCAGCTTCGGGACAGAGCAGTTCTTC. Protein product: CASSFGTEQFF.